The clone carrying this T cell receptor (beta chain) has just one count. These data come from a study of T cell clonotyping in hematopoietic cell transplantation. The V end was cut by 0 bases, the J end by 2 bases, with 8 bases between. This CDR3 comprises 15 residues. Germline V gives CDR1 LGHNA, CDR2 YSLEER. Measured with immunoSEQ multiplex PCR; TCRdb has only the in-frame clones, and not every one. The sample holds fewer than 15,000 clones; around 93% are singletons and the top ten take roughly 0.83%. The V and J genes are TRBV4-3 and TRBJ1-5; tentative D call: TRBD1 (5 bases). The material sequenced was peripheral blood mononuclear cells. The source of this sequence is a woman aged 45 to 65 in good health. Some clones in this sample may be carry-over from other donors' samples. The CDR3 DNA reads as TGCGCCAGCAGCCAAGAAAGGGGTGGCAATCAGCCCCAGCATTTT. Encoded protein: CASSQERGGNQPQHF.